A selection of T cell receptor beta chains follows, all from one sample in a study of graft-versus-host responses after intestinal transplantation. The assay was immunoSEQ multiplex PCR, and TCRdb's table has in-frame clones only and misses some. Among approximately 120,000 clones listed, 85% to 95% were seen once. Their antigen targets remain unknown. The source was unstimulated CD4+ T cells sorted from spleen or lymph node cells, collected before intestinal transplant. Receptor source: a human donor who received an intestinal transplant. Both conserved end residues are part of each CDR3. The order of the fields is V gene, CDR3 length, J gene, clone size, D gene, CDR3 protein, CDR3 DNA. D genes are given only for firm matches. The size of a clone is reported for some rows only, either as once, few or many, or as a class for expanded clones.

>TRBV4-1|15|TRBJ2-7|NA|NA
CASSQTGTLAYEQYF
TGCGCCAGCAGCCAAACCGGGACGCTCGCCTACGAGCAGTACTTC
>TRBV19|13|TRBJ1-1|NA|TRBD1
CASRDRENTEAFF
TGTGCCAGTAGAGACAGGGAAAACACTGAAGCTTTCTTT
>TRBV5-1|15|TRBJ1-2|NA|NA
CASTWEGEPGAGYTF
TGCGCCAGCACCTGGGAGGGGGAGCCTGGGGCTGGCTACACCTTC
>TRBV14|16|TRBJ1-6|NA|TRBD1
CASSLLPGQGYSPLHF
TGTGCCAGCAGCCTACTACCGGGACAGGGTTATTCACCCCTCCACTTT
>TRBV9|14|TRBJ1-2|NA|NA
CASSATPENYGYTF
TGTGCCAGCAGCGCTACCCCAGAAAACTATGGCTACACCTTC
>TRBV5-1|15|TRBJ2-5|NA|NA
CASSLGGGNQETQYF
TGCGCCAGCAGCTTGGGGGGGGGCAACCAAGAGACCCAGTACTTC
>TRBV18|15|TRBJ2-7|NA|NA
CASSASGSPSYEQYF
TGTGCCAGCTCAGCTTCGGGGTCCCCCTCCTACGAGCAGTACTTC
>TRBV2|12|TRBJ1-3|NA|NA
CASTQWPGLLYF
TGTGCCAGCACCCAATGGCCGGGACTCCTATATTTT
>TRBV5-4|15|TRBJ2-5|NA|TRBD1
CASSPEGAVLGTQYF
TGTGCCAGCAGCCCCGAGGGGGCGGTTCTTGGGACCCAGTACTTC
>TRBV5-6|15|TRBJ2-3|once|NA
CASSNLGGGQDTQYF
TGTGCCAGCAGCAACCTTGGAGGGGGGCAAGATACGCAGTATTTT
>TRBV5-6|15|TRBJ1-5|NA|NA
CASSLWHREHQPQHF
TGTGCCAGCAGCTTGTGGCACAGGGAACATCAGCCCCAGCATTTT
>TRBV19|13|TRBJ2-3|NA|NA
CASSIEFRDTQYF
TGTGCCAGTAGTATAGAGTTTCGGGATACGCAGTATTTT
>TRBV19|16|TRBJ1-5|NA|NA
CASSIIYEGAVQPQHF
TGTGCCAGTAGTATAATATACGAGGGAGCGGTGCAGCCCCAGCATTTT
>TRBV19|15|TRBJ1-2|NA|NA
CASSIMGQDNYGYTF
TGTGCCAGTAGTATAATGGGACAAGATAACTATGGCTACACCTTC
>TRBV12-1|11|TRBJ1-5|NA|NA
CASAPYQPQHF
TGTGCCAGCGCCCCATATCAGCCCCAGCATTTT
>TRBV18|11|TRBJ2-7|once|NA
CASSPRSEQYF
TGTGCCAGCTCACCGCGGTCCGAGCAGTACTTC
>TRBV18|16|TRBJ1-4|medium-sized|TRBD1
CASSPRQGATNEKLFF
TGTGCCAGCTCACCACGACAGGGTGCAACTAATGAAAAACTGTTTTTT